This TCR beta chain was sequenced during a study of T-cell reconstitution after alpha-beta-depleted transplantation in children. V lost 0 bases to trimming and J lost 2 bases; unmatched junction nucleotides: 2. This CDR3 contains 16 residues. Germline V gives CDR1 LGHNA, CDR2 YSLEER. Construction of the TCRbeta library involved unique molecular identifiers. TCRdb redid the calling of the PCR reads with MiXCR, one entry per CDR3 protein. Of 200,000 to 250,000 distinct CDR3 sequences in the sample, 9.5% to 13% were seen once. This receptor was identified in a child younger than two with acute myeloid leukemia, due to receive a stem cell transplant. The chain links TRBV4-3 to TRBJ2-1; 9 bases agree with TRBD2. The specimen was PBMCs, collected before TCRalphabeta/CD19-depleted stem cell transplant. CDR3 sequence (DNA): TGCGCCAGCAGCCAAGATCTAGCGGGGACCTACAATGAGCAGTTCTTC. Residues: CASSQDLAGTYNEQFF.